The 25 T cell receptor beta chains reported below all come from one sample, sequenced in a study of OX40 agonist ivuxolimab in advanced cancers. The table came from immunoSEQ multiplex PCR; TCRdb's copy has only in-frame clones and leaves some out. The table has tens of thousands of clones, around 90% seen once; the top ten hold about 0.38%. This specimen was CD4+ or CD8+ T cells sorted from blood, taken in a trial of the OX40 agonist ivuxolimab. All receptors derive from an adult with an advanced solid tumor such as melanoma, head and neck, liver or kidney cancer.

The J gene is TRBJ1-1, the V gene TRBV7-2; the D gene is possibly TRBD1 (5 bases). V was cut by 5 bases and J by 5 bases, with 12 bases left in between. Germline V gene lookup returns CDR1 SGHTA and CDR2 FQGNSA. The CDR3 runs to 13 residues. The CDR3 DNA is TGTGCCAGCAGCCCGGACATCCGGACTGAAGCTTTCTTT. It codes for CASSPDIRTEAFF.

The rearrangement joins TRBV7-2 to TRBJ2-7; 7 nucleotides agree with TRBD1. Germline V CDR1 and CDR2: SGHTA, FQGNSA. This CDR3 region has 13 residues. Trimming took 4 bases from V and 7 from J; bases not matched to a gene: 7. The CDR3 coding sequence is TGTGCCAGCAGCTCAGGACAGGCCGGAGAGCAGTACTTC. Amino acids: CASSSGQAGEQYF. The full variable domain, with the rest looked up from reference TRBV7-2 and TRBJ2-7, is GAGVSQSPSNKVTEKGKDVELRCDPISGHTALYWYRQSLGQGLEFLIYFQGNSAPDKSGLPSDRFSAERTGGSVSTLTIQRTQQEDSAVYLCASSSGQAGEQYFGPGTRLTVT.

The V and J genes are TRBV10-3 and TRBJ1-6; no clear D. The germline V and J ends were trimmed by 10 bases and 6 bases, with 16 bases remaining between them. The CDR3 extends over 14 amino acids. Germline values: CDR1 ENHRY, CDR2 SYGVKD. CDR3 region: CATTTGDGNSPLHF. CDR3 bases: TGTGCCACCACCACCGGCGACGGTAATTCACCCCTCCACTTT.

Only one count was recorded for this clone. This chain joins TRBV4-3 and TRBJ2-7; the match to TRBD1 covers 12 bases. Germline V lookup: CDR1 LGHNA, CDR2 YSLEER. V shed 1 base, J shed 9 bases, and the junction held 7 bases outside the gene matches. The length of the CDR3 is 15 residues. The CDR3 spells CASSQGPGQGALQYF. CDR3 coding DNA: TGCGCCAGCAGCCAAGGCCCGGGACAGGGGGCTTTGCAGTACTTC.

This chain uses TRBV6-6 with TRBJ2-3; 10 bases line up with TRBD1. The CDR3 runs 15 residues. CDR1 and CDR2 (germline): MNHNY, SVGAGI (reference sequence). J lost 4 bases, V lost 5 bases, and 6 bases had no gene match. In nucleotides, the CDR3 is TGTGCCAGCAGTCCCCGGGACAGGGGAGCAGATACGCAGTATTTT. Amino acids: CASSPRDRGADTQYF.

The chain has TRBV11-3 and TRBJ2-5; TRBD2 agrees at 9 bases. There are 17 residues in the CDR3. The germline gives CDR1 SGHNT, CDR2 YENEEA. V lost 4 bases, J lost 5 bases, and 14 bases stayed unmatched. The DNA for the CDR3 is TGTGCCAGCAGCTCCCAACCCCTTAGCGGGGGTCCCGAGACCCAGTACTTC. It encodes CASSSQPLSGGPETQYF.

The chain recombines TRBV6-6 with TRBJ2-7; D is perhaps TRBD1 (6 bases). This CDR3 region has 14 residues. V was pared by 6 bases and J by 0 bases, with 12 bases between. From germline, CDR1 is MNHNY and CDR2 SVGAGI (reference sequence). Here the CDR3 DNA reads TGTGCCAGCAGGCGGACAGCAGACTCCTACGAGCAGTACTTC. Translated, it gives CASRRTADSYEQYF.

V usage is TRBV4-1 and J usage is TRBJ1-2; no definite D call. Germline CDR1 and CDR2: MGHRA and YSYEKL. CDR3 length: 12 amino acids. With 4 bases removed from V and 7 bases from J, the gap between germline ends came to 10 bases. CDR3 sequence (DNA): TGCGCCAGCAGCCGAAGAGAGGGTGGCTACACCTTC. Protein product: CASSRREGGYTF.

The chain is built from TRBV10-1 and TRBJ2-5; TRBD1 or TRBD2 may be the D gene (7 bases each). There are 13 residues in the CDR3. CDR1 is WNHNN and CDR2 is SYGVQD in the germline V gene (reference sequence). Trimming left V 3 bases short and J 8 bases short, with 13 bases between. CDR3 in amino acids: CASSDPGGATQYF. CDR3 bases: TGCGCCAGCAGTGACCCAGGGGGGGCCACCCAGTACTTC.

This sequence joins TRBV7-9 and TRBJ2-1; TRBD2 might be the D (7 bases). Per the germline V gene, CDR1 is SEHNR and CDR2 is FQNEAQ (reference sequence). V dropped 5 bases and J dropped 9 bases, with 11 bases sitting between them. The CDR3 loop spans 12 amino acids. The CDR3 loop is CASSPRGAEQFF. The DNA for the CDR3 is TGTGCCAGCAGCCCCCGGGGGGCTGAGCAGTTCTTC.

V is TRBV2 and J is TRBJ2-7; 7 positions match TRBD2. V shed 4 bases, J shed 3 bases, and the junction held 6 bases outside the gene matches. Germline CDR1 is SNHLY and CDR2 is FYNNEI. The CDR3 extends over 14 amino acids. CDR3 sequence: CASSGALADYEQYF. In DNA, the CDR3 is TGTGCCAGCAGTGGAGCGCTAGCGGACTACGAGCAGTACTTC.

This clone was picked up one time. This chain links TRBV7-2 with TRBJ2-5, with 10 bases fitting TRBD2. Germline V lookup: CDR1 SGHTA, CDR2 FQGNSA. The V and J ends lost 1 base and 3 bases, in that order; junction bases with no gene match: 2. The CDR3 runs to 15 residues. The CDR3: CASSLVTSGEETQYF. Written as DNA, the CDR3 is TGTGCCAGCAGCTTAGTCACTAGCGGGGAAGAGACCCAGTACTTC. Full variable domain (outside the CDR3, taken from reference TRBV7-2 and TRBJ2-5): GAGVSQSPSNKVTEKGKDVELRCDPISGHTALYWYRQSLGQGLEFLIYFQGNSAPDKSGLPSDRFSAERTGGSVSTLTIQRTQQEDSAVYLCASSLVTSGEETQYFGPGTRLLVL.

V is TRBV9 and J is TRBJ1-5; D call uncertain. V was trimmed by 3 bases and J by 5 bases, leaving 12 bases between them. Germline V gives CDR1 SGDLS, CDR2 YYNGEE. The CDR3 covers 14 residues. As DNA, the CDR3 is TGTGCCAGCAGCGAGGGTCTTCCCGATCAGCCCCAGCATTTT. This translates into CASSEGLPDQPQHF.

CDR3 sequence reads: CASSFGDMGTEAFF. CDR3 in DNA: TGTGCCAGCAGCTTTGGGGATATGGGCACTGAAGCTTTCTTT. The J gene is TRBJ1-1, the V gene TRBV5-4; D unclear. In germline, CDR1 is SGHNT, CDR2 YYREEE (reference sequence). Between the trimmed V and J ends, which lost 2 bases and 4 bases, there was a span of 12 bases. The CDR3 runs to 14 residues.

This clone was recorded once. V and J are TRBV7-2 and TRBJ1-1, with D perhaps matching TRBD1 (5 bases). The V and J ends lost 5 bases and 8 bases respectively, with 9 bases between them. Germline assignment: CDR1 SGHTA and CDR2 FQGNSA. CDR3 length equals 11 residues. The CDR3 region has the DNA TGTGCCAGCAGCCAAGGGGTAGAAGCTTTCTTT. It codes for CASSQGVEAFF.

V is TRBV15 and J is TRBJ2-1; D remains unclear. The V end was cut by 4 bases, the J end by 4 bases, with 14 bases between. The germline CDR1 and CDR2 sequences are LNHNV and YYDKDF (reference sequence). CDR3 size: 15 residues. The CDR3 sequence: CATSIARLKYNEQFF. The CDR3 DNA reads TGTGCCACCAGCATCGCCAGGTTGAAATACAATGAGCAGTTCTTC.

V usage is TRBV9 and J usage is TRBJ2-2; no firm D call. V lost 0 bases, J lost 0 bases, and 9 bases lay in between. The CDR3 consists of 16 residues. Germline V gives CDR1 SGDLS, CDR2 YYNGEE. The CDR3 DNA follows: TGTGCCAGCAGCGTAGCTACGCAAACGAACACCGGGGAGCTGTTTTTT. Translated: CASSVATQTNTGELFF.

The rearrangement uses TRBV14 and TRBJ2-5; weak D call: TRBD1 (6 bases). Germline V CDR1 and CDR2: SGHDN, FVKESK. The V gene lost 0 bases and the J gene lost 5 bases, with 10 bases spanning the gap. The CDR3 contains 14 residues. As DNA, the CDR3 is TGTGCCAGCAGCCAAGACGTTACAGGGGAGACCCAGTACTTC. Its protein product is CASSQDVTGETQYF.

The rearrangement uses TRBV9 and TRBJ2-7; D is perhaps TRBD2 (5 bases). The germline V and J ends were trimmed by 2 bases and 3 bases, with 24 bases remaining between them. Germline V CDR1 and CDR2: SGDLS, YYNGEE. The CDR3 runs 18 residues. CDR3 residues: CASSVLPGYGGLGYEQYF. CDR3 nucleotide sequence: TGTGCCAGCAGCGTTCTCCCGGGATATGGCGGGTTGGGCTACGAGCAGTACTTC.

The chain has TRBV2 and TRBJ1-6, with 8 bases aligning to TRBD1. There are 14 residues in the CDR3. V lost 6 bases to trimming and J lost 5 bases; unmatched junction nucleotides: 3. Germline assignment: CDR1 SNHLY and CDR2 FYNNEI. The CDR3 reads CASSRDRHNSPLHF. CDR3 DNA: TGTGCCAGCAGCCGGGACAGGCATAATTCACCCCTCCACTTT.

The rearrangement links TRBV7-9 to TRBJ2-5, with TRBD2 matching 9 bases. The V segment lost 5 bases and the J segment 2 bases; nucleotides outside the gene matches: 15. Germline-derived CDR1 and CDR2 are SEHNR and FQNEAQ (reference sequence). The CDR3 consists of 18 residues. CDR3 region: CASSLRALRLAVQETQYF. CDR3 DNA sequence: TGTGCCAGCAGCCTCCGGGCCCTTCGACTAGCGGTACAAGAGACCCAGTACTTC.

The CDR3: CSVRETSSGNTIYF. The CDR3, as DNA: TGCAGCGTTCGGGAGACTTCCTCTGGAAACACCATATATTTT. The chain is built from TRBV29-1 and TRBJ1-3; D is uncertain. Trimming took off 5 bases at V and 0 bases at J, with 11 bases between the two ends. CDR1 is SQVTM and CDR2 is ANQGSEA in the germline V gene. The length of the CDR3 is 14 residues.

The chain is built from TRBV19 and TRBJ1-1; D is unclear. With 6 bases removed from V and 5 bases from J, the gap between germline ends came to 13 bases. CDR3 length: 13 amino acids. The germline CDR1 and CDR2 sequences are LNHDA and SQIVND (reference sequence). For the CDR3, the DNA is TGTGCCAGTAGCCAGGACGGCAGGACTGAAGCTTTCTTT. Protein sequence: CASSQDGRTEAFF.

V and J are TRBV10-3 and TRBJ1-1; a possible D gene is TRBD1 (5 bases). The V end lost 6 bases, the J end lost 1 base, and 9 bases lay between the germline ends. There are 13 residues in the CDR3. CDR1 and CDR2 from the germline V gene are ENHRY and SYGVKD. In DNA form, the CDR3 reads TGTGCCATCAGCCGACAGACGAACACTGAAGCTTTCTTT. Its protein product is CAISRQTNTEAFF.

The gene calls are TRBV7-8 and TRBJ1-4; D is undetermined. This CDR3 region has 15 residues. V was clipped by 5 bases and J by 3 bases, with 13 bases between them. The germline CDR1 and CDR2 sequences are SGHVS and FQNEAQ. The CDR3: CASSQAGWANEKLFF. CDR3 coding DNA: TGTGCCAGCAGCCAGGCGGGGTGGGCTAATGAAAAACTGTTTTTT.